What follows are 24 T cell receptor beta chains derived from one specimen sequenced in a study of cytomegalovirus exposure and HLA in healthy donors. PCR primers comprised 60 Vbeta and 13 Jbeta primers. TCRdb keeps only in-frame clones here, not all; method: immunoSEQ multiplex PCR. The sample carries 140,000 to 150,000 clones, around four fifths recorded once. The sequenced sample consisted of PBMCs. All receptors come from a male donor in good health and CMV-seronegative.

This chain links TRBV4-1 with TRBJ2-1; D is possibly TRBD2 (5 bases). The V end lost 1 base, the J end lost 10 bases, and 14 bases lay between the germline ends. This CDR3 has 14 residues. Germline V gene sequence: CDR1 MGHRA, CDR2 YSYEKL. CDR3 bases: TGCGCCAGCAGCCAAGGAATACAAGGCGGGGAGCAGTTCTTC. Amino acid sequence: CASSQGIQGGEQFF.

The chain uses TRBV29-1 and TRBJ2-2; 8 bases fit TRBD1. The CDR3 consists of 14 residues. Germline CDR1 and CDR2: SQVTM and ANQGSEA. V shed 4 bases, J shed 6 bases, and the junction held 7 bases outside the gene matches. In DNA form, the CDR3 reads TGCAGCGTTGCTGGGACAGGACGGTCCGGGGAGCTGTTTTTT. It yields the protein CSVAGTGRSGELFF.

The chain recombines TRBV4-3 with TRBJ2-2; tentatively, D is TRBD1 (5 bases). Germline-derived CDR1 and CDR2 are LGHNA and YSLEER. This CDR3 is built from 12 residues. The germline V and J ends were trimmed by 0 bases and 12 bases, with 8 bases remaining between them. CDR3 in amino acids: CASSQDQGQLFF. DNA of the CDR3: TGCGCCAGCAGCCAAGACCAGGGCCAGCTGTTTTTT.

This clone was detected once. The CDR3, as DNA: TGCGCCAGCAGCCCCAAGGGGCCTCCCTACAATGAGCAGTTCTTC. It yields the protein CASSPKGPPYNEQFF. This chain links TRBV5-1 with TRBJ2-1; D may be TRBD1 (5 bases). The germline V and J ends were trimmed by 4 bases and 2 bases, with 13 bases remaining between them. Per the germline V gene, CDR1 is SGHRS and CDR2 is YFSETQ. This CDR3 is built from 15 residues.

This rearrangement joins TRBV9 to TRBJ1-4; TRBD1 is a possible D gene (6 bases). V gave up 3 bases and J gave up 2 bases, with 11 bases separating them. Germline values: CDR1 SGDLS, CDR2 YYNGEE. CDR3 length: 15 residues. The CDR3 DNA sequence: TGTGCCAGCAGCGAACAGGGAAATACTAATGAAAAACTGTTTTTT. It yields the protein CASSEQGNTNEKLFF.

Only a few counts were recorded for this clone. The CDR3 spells CASRLTGVAEAFF. The DNA of the CDR3 is TGTGCCAGCAGACTGACAGGGGTTGCTGAAGCTTTCTTT. The rearrangement links TRBV27 to TRBJ1-1; 8 bases line up with TRBD1. Trimming at V came to 6 bases and at J to 6 bases, leaving 6 bases not matched to a gene. The CDR3 extends over 13 amino acids. Germline CDR1 is MNHEY and CDR2 is SMNVEV (reference sequence).

The V gene is TRBV19, the J gene TRBJ1-2, with a weak D call TRBD1 (5 bases). Germline V gene lookup returns CDR1 LNHDA and CDR2 SQIVND (reference sequence). With 2 bases removed from V and 10 bases from J, the gap between germline ends came to 17 bases. The CDR3 is 14 amino acids. As DNA, the CDR3 is TGTGCCAGTAGTATAAGCGCCGGGGGGATACTCTACACCTTC. Protein: CASSISAGGILYTF.

CDR3 sequence (DNA): TGTGCCAGCAGCCCGATCGTGAGAGCAGAGACCCAGTACTTC. Its translation: CASSPIVRAETQYF. This chain uses TRBV6-4 with TRBJ2-5, with D hard to call. The CDR3 runs 14 residues. V shed 6 bases and J shed 4 bases, with 15 bases lying between them. CDR1 and CDR2 from the germline V gene are MRHNA and SNTAGT.

This chain links TRBV19 with TRBJ2-1; 7 nucleotides line up with TRBD2. V dropped 5 bases and J dropped 0; count of bases not matched to a gene: 10. In germline, CDR1 is LNHDA, CDR2 SQIVND (reference sequence). This CDR3 is 17 amino acids long. For the CDR3, the DNA is TGTGCCAGTAGTTTCCAACTAGCGCCTAGCTCCTACAATGAGCAGTTCTTC. It specifies CASSFQLAPSSYNEQFF.

The rearrangement links TRBV10-3 to TRBJ1-1; the D gene is possibly TRBD1 (5 bases). Germline loops: CDR1 ENHRY, CDR2 SYGVKD. CDR3 length equals 11 residues. V was pared by 6 bases and J by 12 bases, with 14 bases between. CDR3 in DNA: TGTGCCATCAGCCGTGGTGGGGCGACTTTCTTT. It is translated as CAISRGGATFF.

The chain employs TRBV18 and TRBJ1-1; tentative D call: TRBD1 (6 bases). V was pared by 4 bases and J by 3 bases, with 9 bases between. The germline gives CDR1 KGHSH, CDR2 LQKENI. There are 13 residues in the CDR3. The CDR3 reads CASSRKGDTEAFF. Here the CDR3 DNA reads TGTGCCAGCTCACGGAAGGGGGACACTGAAGCTTTCTTT.

The count of this clone is one. The chain links TRBV4-1 to TRBJ1-2; D call uncertain. The CDR3 is made up of 13 amino acids. From germline, CDR1 is MGHRA and CDR2 YSYEKL. V dropped 6 bases and J dropped 6 bases, with 14 bases sitting between them. CDR3 sequence: CASSLRTRDGYTF. CDR3 nucleotides: TGCGCCAGCAGTCTACGGACGCGGGATGGCTACACCTTC.

The chain carries TRBV4-2 and TRBJ2-3; D not certain. CDR1 is LGHNA and CDR2 is YNFKEQ in the germline V gene. The CDR3 has 12 residues. V lost 1 base, J lost 5 bases, and 4 bases lay in between. The chain's CDR3 is CASSQGIDTQYF. Written as DNA, the CDR3 is TGTGCCAGCAGCCAAGGTATAGATACGCAGTATTTT.

This chain connects TRBV19 to TRBJ2-7, with 9 bases aligning to TRBD1. Trimming at V came to 6 bases and at J to 3 bases, leaving 9 bases not matched to a gene. CDR1 and CDR2 from the germline V gene are LNHDA and SQIVND (reference sequence). The CDR3 is made up of 15 amino acids. DNA for the CDR3: TGTGCCAGTAGAAAGACCGGGACAGGGAACTACGAGCAGTACTTC. Its protein is CASRKTGTGNYEQYF.

The gene calls are TRBV4-2 and TRBJ1-1, with a possible D match to TRBD1 (6 bases). The CDR3 totals 15 residues. Germline V lookup: CDR1 LGHNA, CDR2 YNFKEQ. V was cut by 0 bases and J by 4 bases, with 12 bases left in between. The CDR3 DNA reads TGTGCCAGCAGCCAAGATTTCAAACAGGGCACTGAAGCTTTCTTT. The encoded protein is CASSQDFKQGTEAFF.

The J gene is TRBJ1-2, the V gene TRBV28, with no clear D. The germline gives CDR1 MDHEN, CDR2 SYDVKM. V gave up 5 bases and J gave up 7 bases, with 17 bases separating them. The CDR3 spans 14 residues. The CDR3 reads CASSLRTGVIGYTF. The CDR3 region has the DNA TGTGCCAGCAGTCTCCGGACCGGGGTTATTGGCTACACCTTC.

The J gene is TRBJ2-7, the V gene TRBV7-2; weak D call: TRBD1 (5 bases). V lost 1 base to trimming and J lost 2 bases, with 9 bases between them. The germline V gene has CDR1 SGHTA and CDR2 FQGNSA. CDR3 length equals 14 residues. The CDR3: CASSLEGPTYEQYF. CDR3 DNA sequence: TGTGCCAGCAGCTTAGAGGGGCCCACCTACGAGCAGTACTTC.

The chain uses TRBV9 and TRBJ1-1; no reliable D call. The CDR3 extends over 16 amino acids. Trimming took off 0 bases at V and 4 bases at J, with 16 bases between the two ends. Germline values: CDR1 SGDLS, CDR2 YYNGEE. The CDR3 protein is CASSVEEGARFTEAFF. CDR3 sequence (DNA): TGTGCCAGCAGCGTAGAGGAGGGAGCGAGATTCACTGAAGCTTTCTTT.

The gene calls are TRBV29-1 and TRBJ2-6; 9 bases are a match to TRBD1. CDR1 is SQVTM, CDR2 ANQGSEA, per germline. This CDR3 has 19 residues. Trimming cost V 6 bases and J 3 bases; bases outside gene matches: 18. The CDR3 nucleotides are TGCAGCGTCCCCGGGACAGGGAAGGCCACGACTGGTGGGGCCAACGTCCTGACTTTC. Its translation: CSVPGTGKATTGGANVLTF.

A word on this clone: In the same sample, other DNA sequences code for this CDR3. This sequence joins TRBV7-2 and TRBJ1-1, with 8 nucleotides matching TRBD1. The CDR3 is 13 amino acids. Germline values: CDR1 SGHTA, CDR2 FQGNSA. With V trimmed by 2 bases and J by 4 bases, 0 bases remained unmatched. CDR3 nucleotide sequence: TGTGCCAGCAGCTTAACAGGGGGCACTGAAGCTTTCTTT. Encoded protein: CASSLTGGTEAFF. Using reference TRBV7-2 and TRBJ1-1 for the parts outside the CDR3, the full variable domain is GAGVSQSPSNKVTEKGKDVELRCDPISGHTALYWYRQSLGQGLEFLIYFQGNSAPDKSGLPSDRFSAERTGGSVSTLTIQRTQQEDSAVYLCASSLTGGTEAFFGQGTRLTVV.

The V and J genes are TRBV19 and TRBJ2-1; 13 positions match TRBD2. This CDR3 contains 13 residues. With 6 bases clipped from V and 8 bases from J, the junction kept 1 base outside the gene matches. Germline V gene lookup returns CDR1 LNHDA and CDR2 SQIVND (reference sequence). The DNA of the CDR3 is TGTGCCAGTAGACTAGCGGGGGGGTATGAGCAGTTCTTC. This gives the protein CASRLAGGYEQFF.

This clone was observed a single time. One end of the junction fails to match germline, which may point to a read error. The chain employs TRBV7-9 and TRBJ2-7, with a tentative D call TRBD2 (8 bases). The CDR3 is made up of 13 amino acids. Germline V gene sequence: CDR1 SEHNR, CDR2 FQNEAQ (reference sequence). The CDR3 DNA follows: TGTTCCAGCAGCTTAGCGGGACAGTACGAGCAGTACTTC. This codes for CSSSLAGQYEQYF.

The gene calls are TRBV13 and TRBJ2-5; tentative D call: TRBD1 (5 bases). The CDR3 extends over 13 amino acids. Trimming took 5 bases from V and 5 from J, leaving 12 bases between them. Germline CDR1 reads PRHDT; CDR2 reads FYEKMQ (reference sequence). DNA of the CDR3: TGTGCCAGCAGCAAATCAGGGCGGGAGACCCAGTACTTC. Amino acid sequence: CASSKSGRETQYF. Full variable domain (rest looked up from reference TRBV13 and TRBJ2-5): AAGVIQSPRHLIKEKRETATLKCYPIPRHDTVYWYQQGPGQDPQFLISFYEKMQSDKGSIPDRFSAQQFSDYHSELNMSSLELGDSALYFCASSKSGRETQYFGPGTRLLVL.

This clone has a single count. The chain has TRBV4-2 and TRBJ2-3, with 8 bases identical to TRBD1. In germline, CDR1 is LGHNA, CDR2 YNFKEQ. The CDR3 totals 15 residues. The ends lost 4 bases at V and 5 bases at J; junction bases unmatched: 8. In DNA, the CDR3 is TGTGCCAGCAGCCCCCAGACAGGGGCGGGAGATACGCAGTATTTT. Protein: CASSPQTGAGDTQYF.